Following are 21 T cell receptor beta chains from one sample sequenced in a study of blood T cell repertoires in COVID-19. Measured with immunoSEQ multiplex PCR; TCRdb has only the in-frame clones, and not every one. The sample shows about 82,000 clones, roughly 80% of them seen only once. Sample: peripheral blood. These receptors all stem from a man older than 75 with active or convalescent COVID-19.

The V call is TRBV29-1, the J call TRBJ1-1; D remains ambiguous. Germline CDR1 reads SQVTM; CDR2 reads ANQGSEA. Trimming shortened V by 7 bases and J by 1 base, and 10 bases separated the two germline ends. This CDR3 is 12 amino acids long. CDR3 bases: TGCAGCGCCGCCGCGGCGAACACTGAAGCTTTCTTT. It translates to CSAAAANTEAFF.

CDR3 in amino acids: CASSSLDRPYEQYV. Written as DNA, the CDR3 is TGTGCCAGCAGCTCGCTGGACAGACCCTACGAGCAGTACGTC. The chain links TRBV11-2 to TRBJ2-7; TRBD1 might be the D (6 bases). The germline gives CDR1 SGHAT, CDR2 FQNNGV. The V end was cut by 4 bases, the J end by 2 bases, with 12 bases between. This CDR3 spans 14 amino acids.

This sequence joins TRBV20-1 and TRBJ1-1; TRBD1 matches 8 bases. The length of the CDR3 is 14 residues. Germline CDR1 reads DFQATT; CDR2 reads SNEGSKA (reference sequence). The junction had 7 bases not matched to a gene; V was cut back by 3 bases and J by 4 bases. The CDR3 region has the DNA TGCAGTGCTAGTGGGGACAGGCTAGTCACTGAAGCTTTCTTT. Translating gives CSASGDRLVTEAFF.

The V call is TRBV6-6, the J call TRBJ2-2, with TRBD1 matching over 9 bases. The CDR3 totals 16 residues. Per the germline V gene, CDR1 is MNHNY and CDR2 is SVGAGI (reference sequence). Trimming removed 6 bases from V and 0 bases from J; junction bases left unmatched: 5. CDR3 bases: TGTGCCAGCAGCCCTACAGGGGGCGCGAACACCGGGGAGCTGTTTTTT. Protein product: CASSPTGGANTGELFF.

The table lists this clone with a few counts. The chain employs TRBV9 and TRBJ1-5, with D perhaps TRBD1 (6 bases). Trimming left V 6 bases short and J 4 bases short, with 17 bases between. CDR3 length equals 15 residues. Germline CDR1 SGDLS, CDR2 YYNGEE. CDR3 in amino acids: CASTRSADRNQPQHF. CDR3 nucleotides: TGTGCCAGCACGAGGTCGGCGGACAGAAATCAGCCCCAGCATTTT.

The chain recombines TRBV2 with TRBJ1-5, with a tentative D call TRBD1 (5 bases). Trimming removed 6 bases from V and 3 bases from J, with 15 bases in between. CDR3 length: 15 residues. Germline values: CDR1 SNHLY, CDR2 FYNNEI. CDR3 protein: CASREDGTPNQPQHF. In DNA form, the CDR3 reads TGTGCCAGCAGAGAGGACGGGACTCCCAATCAGCCCCAGCATTTT.

The J gene is TRBJ2-5, the V gene TRBV2; D remains unclear. The germline gives CDR1 SNHLY, CDR2 FYNNEI. The CDR3 covers 15 residues. Trimming stripped 7 bases from V and 4 bases from J, with 19 bases between. The CDR3: CASTPQSGRRETQYF. In DNA, the CDR3 is TGTGCCAGCACCCCCCAATCCGGCAGGCGAGAGACCCAGTACTTC.

This clone was observed a single time. The chain joins TRBV6-2 or TRBV6-3 to TRBJ2-2, with D perhaps matching TRBD1 (5 bases). CDR3 length equals 15 residues. Germline lookup yields CDR1 MNHEY and CDR2 SVGEGT. Trimming stripped 5 bases from V and 7 bases from J, with 17 bases between. The DNA of the CDR3 is TGTGCCAGCAGTGCTTCGCGAAGACAGAGCGGGGAGCTGTTTTTT. Translated: CASSASRRQSGELFF.

This clone came up once. A read error may produce the germline difference seen at one junction end. The rearrangement joins TRBV7-2 to TRBJ2-5, with 7 bases that match TRBD2. This CDR3 has 12 amino acids. Looked up from germline, CDR1 is SGHTA and CDR2 is FQGNSA. The DNA of the CDR3 is TGTGCCAGCAGCCACGGGGCAGGGAGGGTAGACTTC. Protein product: CASSHGAGRVDF.

The chain recombines TRBV24-1 with TRBJ2-1; D possibly corresponds to TRBD2 (5 bases). The CDR3 runs to 13 residues. Germline V gene data show CDR1 as KGHDR and CDR2 as SFDVKD. Trimming left V 4 bases short and J 8 bases short, with 11 bases between. Here the CDR3 DNA reads TGTGCCACCAGTGACGGTACGGGATATGAGCAGTTCTTC. It codes for CATSDGTGYEQFF.

The V and J genes are TRBV3-1 (or the pseudogene TRBV3-2) and TRBJ2-1; the match to TRBD2 covers 7 bases. V gave up 4 bases and J gave up 7 bases; unmatched junction bases: 10. This CDR3 is built from 15 residues. Germline-derived CDR1 and CDR2 are LGHDT and YNNKEL (reference sequence). Here the CDR3 DNA reads TGTGCCAGCAGCCGGCAGGGAGGGGCGGGGAATGAGCAGTTCTTC. This translates into CASSRQGGAGNEQFF.

This clone has more than one count but fewer than ten. This chain links TRBV2 with TRBJ1-5, with D perhaps matching TRBD1 (5 bases). With 3 bases removed from V and 2 bases from J, the gap between germline ends came to 8 bases. Germline lookup yields CDR1 SNHLY and CDR2 FYNNEI. The CDR3 is 14 residues long. CDR3 loop: CASSDAGRNQPQHF. The CDR3 region has the DNA TGTGCCAGCAGTGATGCAGGGCGCAATCAGCCCCAGCATTTT.

DNA of the CDR3: TGTGCCAGCAGCCGGCGGGGCCGCAATGAGCAGTTCTTC. The encoded protein is CASSRRGRNEQFF. The chain carries TRBV3-1 (or the pseudogene TRBV3-2) and TRBJ2-1; maybe TRBD2 (6 bases). This CDR3 is 13 amino acids long. Between the trimmed V and J ends, which lost 4 bases and 6 bases, there was a span of 10 bases. CDR1 is LGHDT, CDR2 YNNKEL, per germline (reference sequence).

J is TRBJ2-3 and V is TRBV2; 11 positions match TRBD2. V shed 7 bases and J 4 bases; nucleotides not matched to a gene: 7. Looked up from germline, CDR1 is SNHLY and CDR2 is FYNNEI. This CDR3 has 15 amino acids. The CDR3 DNA reads TGTGCCAGCACTAGACTAGCGGGGAAGGCAGATACGCAGTATTTT. Amino acid sequence: CASTRLAGKADTQYF.

V is TRBV28 and J is TRBJ1-2; D gene ambiguous. The CDR3 loop spans 11 amino acids. CDR1 and CDR2 (germline): MDHEN, SYDVKM. Trimming shortened V by 3 bases and J by 6 bases, and 5 bases separated the two germline ends. In DNA, the CDR3 is TGTGCCAGCAGTTTCCTTGATGGCTACACCTTC. This gives the protein CASSFLDGYTF.

This clone was seen more than once but under ten times. CDR3 residues: CASRGLAPKQYF. Here the CDR3 DNA reads TGTGCCAGCAGGGGACTAGCTCCGAAGCAGTATTTT. The V call is TRBV6-5, the J call TRBJ2-3, with 9 bases that match TRBD2. CDR3 size: 12 residues. With 6 bases clipped from V and 11 bases from J, the junction kept 6 bases outside the gene matches. Germline lookup yields CDR1 MNHEY and CDR2 SVGAGI.

The J gene is TRBJ2-3, the V gene TRBV7-2, with 16 positions matching TRBD2. Germline CDR1 reads SGHTA; CDR2 reads FQGNSA. This CDR3 has 19 amino acids. The junction had 9 bases not matched to a gene; V was cut back by 5 bases and J by 1 base. CDR3 amino acids: CASSLGLAGGRLGTDTQYF. The DNA of the CDR3 is TGTGCCAGCAGCCTGGGACTAGCGGGGGGGCGACTGGGCACAGATACGCAGTATTTT.

The rearrangement links TRBV3-1 (or the pseudogene TRBV3-2) to TRBJ1-3; D unclear. The germline V gene has CDR1 LGHDT and CDR2 YNNKEL (reference sequence). With 1 base removed from V and 0 bases from J, the gap between germline ends came to 10 bases. The CDR3 extends over 16 amino acids. The CDR3 region has the DNA TGTGCCAGCAGCCAAGTGCCGGGAAGCTCTGGAAACACCATATATTTT. It yields the protein CASSQVPGSSGNTIYF.

V usage is TRBV3-1 (or the pseudogene TRBV3-2) and J usage is TRBJ2-1; a possible D gene is TRBD1 (5 bases). CDR1 and CDR2 from the germline V gene are LGHDT and YNNKEL (reference sequence). This CDR3 comprises 15 residues. V gave up 4 bases and J gave up 0 bases, with 10 bases separating them. CDR3 residues: CASSLRTHSYNEQFF. The CDR3 DNA follows: TGTGCCAGCAGCCTCCGGACACACTCCTACAATGAGCAGTTCTTC.

The rearrangement joins TRBV24-1 to TRBJ2-2, with 8 bases lining up with TRBD1. Germline lookup yields CDR1 KGHDR and CDR2 SFDVKD. V was pared by 4 bases and J by 4 bases, with 7 bases of the junction left unmatched. This CDR3 region has 16 residues. CDR3 sequence: CATSEISGTGTGELFF. CDR3 nucleotide sequence: TGTGCCACCAGTGAAATCTCCGGGACAGGCACCGGGGAGCTGTTTTTT.

The chain is built from TRBV29-1 and TRBJ1-2; 9 positions agree with TRBD1. Losses at the gene ends were 4 bases for V and 8 bases for J; bases not matched to a gene: 14. Looked up from germline, CDR1 is SQVTM and CDR2 is ANQGSEA. This CDR3 has 15 amino acids. CDR3 loop: CSVAQGTGGASGYTF. CDR3 DNA sequence: TGCAGCGTTGCGCAAGGTACAGGGGGCGCGTCGGGCTACACCTTC. Full variable domain (remainder filled in from reference TRBV29-1 and TRBJ1-2): SAVISQKPSRDICQRGTSLTIQCQVDSQVTMMFWYRQQPGQSLTLIATANQGSEATYESGFVIDKFPISRPNLTFSTLTVSNMSPEDSSIYLCSVAQGTGGASGYTFGSGTRLTVV.